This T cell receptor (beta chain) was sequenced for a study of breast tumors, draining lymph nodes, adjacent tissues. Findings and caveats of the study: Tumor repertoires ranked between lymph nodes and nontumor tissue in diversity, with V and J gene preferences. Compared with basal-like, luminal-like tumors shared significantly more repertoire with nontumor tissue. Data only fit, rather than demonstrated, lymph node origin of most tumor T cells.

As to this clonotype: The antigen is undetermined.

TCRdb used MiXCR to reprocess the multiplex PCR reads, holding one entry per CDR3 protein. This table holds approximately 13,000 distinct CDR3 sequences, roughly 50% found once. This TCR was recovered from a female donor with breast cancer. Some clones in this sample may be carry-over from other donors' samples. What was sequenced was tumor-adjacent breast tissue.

The CDR3 sequence: CARNRGGGLGGEQYF. Here the CDR3 DNA reads TGTGCCAGAAACAGGGGGGGGGGCCTTGGGGGCGAGCAGTACTTC. The chain recombines TRBV2 with TRBJ2-7; tentatively, D is TRBD1 (8 bases). Germline assignment: CDR1 SNHLY and CDR2 FYNNEI. There are 15 residues in the CDR3. Trimming removed 9 bases from V and 6 bases from J, with 24 bases in between.